Each of the 27 T cell receptor beta chains below was sequenced from the same sample in a study of cytomegalovirus exposure and HLA in healthy donors. With 60 Vbeta and 13 Jbeta primers, the PCR was carried out. Sequencing used immunoSEQ multiplex PCR; TCRdb keeps in-frame clones, though not all of them. Here the sample spans fewer than 250,000 clones, roughly 79% being singletons. Input material: PBMCs. The receptors stem from a man younger than 35 in good health and CMV-seronegative.

V and J are TRBV5-1 and TRBJ2-3; 7 nucleotides agree with TRBD2. The CDR3 consists of 15 residues. V gave up 2 bases and J gave up 1 base; unmatched junction bases: 4. The germline V gene has CDR1 SGHRS and CDR2 YFSETQ. CDR3 loop: CASSFRDYGTDTQYF. CDR3 DNA: TGCGCCAGCAGCTTCCGGGACTATGGCACAGATACGCAGTATTTT.

The chain is built from TRBV6-1 and TRBJ1-5; unclear D gene. The CDR3 spans 15 residues. Trimming shortened V by 3 bases and J by 9 bases, and 18 bases separated the two germline ends. Germline CDR1 reads MNHNS; CDR2 reads SASEGT. The CDR3 is CASSEGSGRSWPQHF. In nucleotides, the CDR3 is TGTGCCAGCAGTGAGGGTAGCGGCAGATCATGGCCCCAGCATTTT.

V and J are TRBV10-3 and TRBJ1-2, with 9 nucleotides matching TRBD1. The CDR3 sequence is 15 residues long. Unmatched junction bases numbered 7, after V lost 0 bases and J lost 8 bases. CDR1 and CDR2 from the germline V gene are ENHRY and SYGVKD. CDR3 bases: TGTGCCATCAGTGAGTCGGAAACAGGGGGCAAGGGCTACACCTTC. Translation: CAISESETGGKGYTF.

The CDR3 sequence: CASSLVQYEQYF. The CDR3 DNA follows: TGTGCCAGCAGTTTAGTCCAGTACGAGCAGTACTTC. The chain has TRBV28 and TRBJ2-7; no firm D call. V was trimmed by 2 bases and J by 4 bases, leaving 6 bases between them. The CDR3 has 12 amino acids. CDR1 is MDHEN, CDR2 SYDVKM, per germline.

This chain uses TRBV4-3 with TRBJ2-3; 7 bases are shared with TRBD1. V was clipped by 3 bases and J by 0 bases; unmatched bases: 6. The germline CDR1 and CDR2 sequences are LGHNA and YSLEER. This CDR3 has 16 amino acids. CDR3 coding DNA: TGCGCCAGCAGCCAGCGTCCGGGACAGAGCACAGATACGCAGTATTTT. Translated, it gives CASSQRPGQSTDTQYF.

Only a few counts were recorded for this clone. The chain couples TRBV30 to TRBJ1-2; D is unclear. The CDR3 is 13 amino acids. Trimming cost V 0 bases and J 5 bases, with 10 bases left between them. The germline CDR1 and CDR2 sequences are GTSNPN and SVGIG (reference sequence). This CDR3 is CAWSVRTVYGYTF. The CDR3 nucleotides read TGTGCCTGGAGTGTACGAACAGTTTATGGCTACACCTTC.

The chain combines TRBV11-2 with TRBJ1-1, with a tentative D call TRBD1 (5 bases). This CDR3 spans 12 amino acids. Germline CDR1 SGHAT, CDR2 FQNNGV. Between the trimmed V and J ends, which lost 5 bases and 10 bases, there was a span of 14 bases. CDR3 region: CASSPGGFGAFF. CDR3 DNA sequence: TGTGCCAGCAGCCCGGGGGGTTTCGGAGCTTTCTTT.

V usage is TRBV2 and J usage is TRBJ2-7; 16 nucleotides agree with TRBD2. Per germline, CDR1 SNHLY and CDR2 FYNNEI. The CDR3 is 19 amino acids. J gave up 3 bases and V 1 base, and 9 bases lay outside the gene matches. CDR3 DNA: TGTGCCAGCAGTGAAGGAGAGGGACTAGCGGGGGGGGCATTCTACGAGCAGTACTTC. It translates to CASSEGEGLAGGAFYEQYF.

This rearrangement joins TRBV6-1 to TRBJ1-6; a possible D gene is TRBD1 (6 bases). Deletions cut 6 bases from V and 4 bases from J, with 13 bases between. Germline CDR1 is MNHNS and CDR2 is SASEGT. The CDR3 totals 15 residues. The CDR3 sequence is CASSLLDRYNSPLHF. The CDR3 bases are TGTGCCAGCAGCCTCCTGGACAGATATAATTCACCCCTCCACTTT.

This rearrangement joins TRBV28 to TRBJ2-5, with 9 bases aligning to TRBD1. The DNA end lines up better with TRBJ2-7; the J call may be wrong. This CDR3 is built from 14 residues. Germline-derived CDR1 and CDR2 are MDHEN and SYDVKM. In DNA form, the CDR3 reads TGTGCCAGCAGTGTCCGGGACAGGGACCACGAGCAGTACTTC. Amino acid sequence: CASSVRDRDHEQYF.

This chain links TRBV4-3 with TRBJ2-1; 8 bases map to TRBD1. This CDR3 is built from 18 residues. In germline, CDR1 is LGHNA, CDR2 YSLEER. After removal of 1 base from V and 2 bases from J, the junction contained 10 bases not matched to a gene. CDR3 DNA: TGCGCCAGCAGCCAAGGTGGCAGGGGGCCAGAGGCCTACAATGAGCAGTTCTTC. The encoded protein is CASSQGGRGPEAYNEQFF.

The V gene is TRBV12-5, the J gene TRBJ2-3; D may be TRBD2 (5 bases). Germline V CDR1 and CDR2: LGHNT, FRNRAP. CDR3 length equals 16 residues. V dropped 3 bases and J dropped 0 bases, with 13 bases sitting between them. The CDR3 is CASGFPDSSSTDTQYF. The CDR3 DNA follows: TGTGCTAGTGGTTTCCCGGACTCCTCTAGCACAGATACGCAGTATTTT.

The chain combines TRBV5-4 with TRBJ2-1; 7 positions agree with TRBD1. V was clipped by 4 bases and J by 7 bases; unmatched bases: 8. Germline-derived CDR1 and CDR2 are SGHNT and YYREEE (reference sequence). This CDR3 has 14 amino acids. The DNA for the CDR3 is TGTGCCAGCAGCCCTCCGACAGGGTTGAATGAGCAGTTCTTC. It yields the protein CASSPPTGLNEQFF.

The V call is TRBV7-3, the J call TRBJ2-7, with a possible D match to TRBD1 (6 bases). V lost 5 bases and J 6 bases, leaving 17 bases between the germline ends. This CDR3 comprises 14 residues. Germline CDR1 SGHTA, CDR2 FQGTGA. The CDR3 protein is CASSRGDRSGEQYF. CDR3 sequence (DNA): TGTGCCAGCAGCCGCGGAGACAGGTCTGGCGAGCAGTACTTC.

This chain uses TRBV19 with TRBJ2-3; D remains ambiguous. The germline V gene has CDR1 LNHDA and CDR2 SQIVND (reference sequence). This CDR3 comprises 14 residues. The V end was cut by 3 bases, the J end by 4 bases, with 11 bases between. As DNA, the CDR3 is TGTGCCAGTAGTATGGGTCTAGTTTCAGATACGCAGTATTTT. Translation gives CASSMGLVSDTQYF.

The chain carries TRBV10-3 and TRBJ2-5; 8 bases map to TRBD2. This CDR3 has 13 amino acids. The V and J ends lost 7 bases and 1 base, in that order; junction bases with no gene match: 2. Germline assignment: CDR1 ENHRY and CDR2 SYGVKD. CDR3 DNA: TGTGCCATCAACAGCGGGAGCCAAGAGACCCAGTACTTC. Translating gives CAINSGSQETQYF.

This clone appeared once. The chain uses TRBV9 and TRBJ1-3, with TRBD1 as a possible D gene (5 bases). This CDR3 contains 14 residues. Between the trimmed V and J ends, which lost 1 base and 4 bases, there was a span of 9 bases. Germline V gene sequence: CDR1 SGDLS, CDR2 YYNGEE. In nucleotides, the CDR3 is TGTGCCAGCAGCGTATCCGCAGGGGGAAACACCATATATTTT. This sequence encodes CASSVSAGGNTIYF.

This clone was detected once. The chain links TRBV11-2 to TRBJ2-7, with 10 bases that match TRBD1. The CDR3 is made up of 15 amino acids. Germline V CDR1 and CDR2: SGHAT, FQNNGV. The junction had 0 bases not matched to a gene; V was cut back by 1 base and J by 0 bases. CDR3 nucleotide sequence: TGTGCCAGCAGCTTAGGGACAGGGGGCTCCTACGAGCAGTACTTC. Protein sequence: CASSLGTGGSYEQYF.

The table lists this clone with a few counts. This rearrangement joins TRBV5-1 to TRBJ2-5, with 10 bases matching TRBD1. The trim removed 4 bases at V and 5 bases at J, leaving 5 bases unmatched. The length of the CDR3 is 14 residues. Germline V gives CDR1 SGHRS, CDR2 YFSETQ. The CDR3: CASSPGQGMETQYF. The CDR3 DNA is TGCGCCAGCAGCCCGGGACAGGGGATGGAGACCCAGTACTTC. Filled out from reference TRBV5-1 and TRBJ2-5, the complete variable domain reads KAGVTQTPRYLIKTRGQQVTLSCSPISGHRSVSWYQQTPGQGLQFLFEYFSETQRNKGNFPGRFSGRQFSNSRSEMNVSTLELGDSALYLCASSPGQGMETQYFGPGTRLLVL.

Turning to this clone: At one end the junction does not follow the germline gene, possibly because of a read error. This chain uses TRBV30 with TRBJ1-1, with 9 bases aligning to TRBD1. The V gene's germline CDR1 is GTSNPN and CDR2 SVGIG (reference sequence). There are 11 residues in the CDR3. CDR3: CAWTRDRELLF. Written as DNA, the CDR3 is TGTGCCTGGACTCGGGACAGGGAGCTGCTCTTT.

This chain links TRBV10-3 with TRBJ2-5; tentatively, D is TRBD1 (7 bases). The length of the CDR3 is 15 residues. V lost 0 bases and J 3 bases, leaving 11 bases between the germline ends. The germline V gene encodes CDR1 ENHRY and CDR2 SYGVKD. CDR3 amino acids: CAISESQGGKETQYF. Written as DNA, the CDR3 is TGTGCCATCAGTGAGTCTCAGGGGGGCAAAGAGACCCAGTACTTC.

This chain uses TRBV7-9 with TRBJ1-1; D possibly corresponds to TRBD1 (6 bases). V was trimmed by 1 base and J by 5 bases, leaving 11 bases between them. Germline V CDR1 and CDR2: SEHNR, FQNEAQ (reference sequence). The CDR3 runs 14 residues. The CDR3: CASSLGGLGTEAFF. CDR3 nucleotides: TGTGCCAGCAGCTTAGGGGGGCTGGGGACTGAAGCTTTCTTT.

This chain joins TRBV5-1 and TRBJ2-7; no clear D. Trimming left V 5 bases short and J 2 bases short, with 17 bases between. The V gene's germline CDR1 is SGHRS and CDR2 YFSETQ. The CDR3 runs 15 residues. CDR3 bases: TGCGCCAGCAGAGAAGCCTTCGGTCTCCCCTACGAGCAGTACTTC. It codes for CASREAFGLPYEQYF. Full variable domain (rest looked up from reference TRBV5-1 and TRBJ2-7): KAGVTQTPRYLIKTRGQQVTLSCSPISGHRSVSWYQQTPGQGLQFLFEYFSETQRNKGNFPGRFSGRQFSNSRSEMNVSTLELGDSALYLCASREAFGLPYEQYFGPGTRLTVT.

This clone was seen a single time. The chain uses TRBV18 and TRBJ1-1; D is possibly TRBD1 (5 bases). This CDR3 has 15 amino acids. Germline assignment: CDR1 KGHSH and CDR2 LQKENI. The V end lost 3 bases, the J end lost 1 base, and 12 bases lay between the germline ends. The CDR3 DNA reads TGTGCCAGCTCACCTACAGGACCACCGAACACTGAAGCTTTCTTT. Its translation is CASSPTGPPNTEAFF.

The genes are TRBV7-3 and TRBJ2-1; possibly TRBD1 for D (6 bases). V lost 5 bases, J lost 2 bases, and 10 bases lay in between. This CDR3 region has 14 residues. CDR1 SGHTA and CDR2 FQGTGA come from the germline V gene. CDR3 sequence: CASSRTGPYNEQFF. The DNA for the CDR3 is TGTGCCAGCAGCCGTACAGGGCCCTACAATGAGCAGTTCTTC.

This clone was seen a few times. The chain joins TRBV7-8 to TRBJ2-7; possible D gene TRBD1, 6 bases. Trimming stripped 5 bases from V and 3 bases from J, with 20 bases between. The CDR3 sequence is 16 residues long. Germline lookup yields CDR1 SGHVS and CDR2 FQNEAQ. In DNA, the CDR3 is TGTGCCAGCAGCCCCTGGGCAGGCCAGGGGATCTACGAGCAGTACTTC. Amino acids: CASSPWAGQGIYEQYF.

The chain links TRBV7-9 to TRBJ2-2; 12 bases are shared with TRBD2. The trim removed 5 bases at V and 7 bases at J, leaving 8 bases unmatched. CDR1 is SEHNR, CDR2 FQNEAQ, per germline (reference sequence). The CDR3 consists of 16 residues. DNA of the CDR3: TGTGCCAGCAGCCTCCTCGGACTAGCGGGGATCGGGGAGCTGTTTTTT. It is translated as CASSLLGLAGIGELFF.